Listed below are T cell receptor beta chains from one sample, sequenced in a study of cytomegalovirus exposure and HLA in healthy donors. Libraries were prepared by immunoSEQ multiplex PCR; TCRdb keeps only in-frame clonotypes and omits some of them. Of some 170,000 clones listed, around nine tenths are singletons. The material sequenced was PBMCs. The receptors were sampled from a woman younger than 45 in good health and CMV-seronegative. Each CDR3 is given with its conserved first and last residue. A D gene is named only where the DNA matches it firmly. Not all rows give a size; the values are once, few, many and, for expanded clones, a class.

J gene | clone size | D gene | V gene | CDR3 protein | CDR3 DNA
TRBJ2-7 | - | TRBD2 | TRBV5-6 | CASSFGDYRYEQYF | TGTGCCAGCAGCTTTGGGGACTACCGATACGAGCAGTACTTC
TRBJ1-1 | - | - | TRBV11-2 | CASSLGAAEAFF | TGTGCCAGCAGCTTAGGTGCGGCTGAAGCTTTCTTT
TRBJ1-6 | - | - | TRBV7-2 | CASSQRGPNSPLHF | TGTGCCAGCAGCCAGCGGGGGCCGAATTCCCCCCTCCACTTT
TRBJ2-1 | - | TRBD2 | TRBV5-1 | CASSLGGTSGNEQFF | TGCGCCAGCAGCTTGGGCGGGACTAGCGGGAATGAGCAGTTCTTC
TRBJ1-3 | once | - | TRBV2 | CASSRIPLSSGNTIYF | TGTGCCAGCAGTCGAATCCCCCTAAGCTCTGGAAACACCATATATTTT
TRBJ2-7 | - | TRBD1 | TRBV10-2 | CASSPGTGGYEQYF | TGCGCCAGCAGTCCCGGGACAGGGGGCTACGAGCAGTACTTC
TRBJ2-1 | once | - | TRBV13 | CASSFQAYNEQFF | TGTGCCAGCAGCTTTCAGGCCTACAATGAGCAGTTCTTC
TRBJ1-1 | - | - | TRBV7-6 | CASSPQNTEAFF | TGTGCCAGCAGCCCCCAGAACACTGAAGCTTTCTTT
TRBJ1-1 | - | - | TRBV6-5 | CASTPPGVPEAFF | TGTGCCAGCACCCCCCCCGGGGTCCCTGAAGCTTTCTTT
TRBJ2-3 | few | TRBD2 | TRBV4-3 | CASSQELAGGTSTDTQYF | TGCGCCAGCAGCCAAGAACTAGCGGGGGGGACTAGCACAGATACGCAGTATTTT
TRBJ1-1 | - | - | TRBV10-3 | CAITPSMNTEAFF | TGTGCCATCACCCCCTCTATGAACACTGAAGCTTTCTTT
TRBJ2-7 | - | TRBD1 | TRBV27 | CASRRTEQGIYEQYF | TGTGCCAGCCGTAGAACAGAACAGGGGATCTACGAGCAGTACTTC
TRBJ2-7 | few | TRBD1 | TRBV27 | CASSLYGTGKQYF | TGTGCCAGCAGTTTATACGGGACAGGGAAGCAGTACTTC
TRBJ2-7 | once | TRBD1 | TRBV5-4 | CASSFRDRRLNSYEQYF | TGTGCCAGTTCTTTCCGGGACAGGCGTCTAAACTCCTACGAGCAGTACTTC